This TCR beta chain was observed in a study of shared clonotypes between healthy human individuals. Study-level results: Among four donors, approximately 5.4% of naive CD4 clonotypes were found in common.

V was pared by 3 bases and J by 2 bases, with 6 bases of the junction left unmatched. Germline V lookup: CDR1 SGHAT, CDR2 FQDESV (reference sequence). This CDR3 is 16 amino acids long. The sample holds one count of this clone. What it binds is not known. Generated by immunoSEQ multiplex PCR, the TCRdb table keeps only in-frame clones and is missing some. This sample yields about 2 million clones, of which roughly 94% are seen a single time; roughly 1% belongs to the top ten. CD8 cells classed as naive were CD45RO-negative and positively selected for CCR7, excluding terminally differentiated effector memory CD45RA+ cells.

Sequences were obtained from naive CD8+ T cells sorted from blood. This chain joins TRBV11-1 and TRBJ2-3, with 9 bases fitting TRBD2. The TCR sequence derives from a man aged 18 to 29 in good health. CDR3 protein: CASSFGGGALTDTQYF. CDR3 bases: TGTGCCAGCAGCTTTGGCGGGGGGGCTCTCACAGATACGCAGTATTTT.